This T cell receptor beta chain was sequenced in a study of vaccination and CD4 T cells after COVID-19. Across the whole study: From HCoV-229E, HCoV-OC43, HCoV-NL63 and SARS-CoV-2, overlapping spike peptides were used to stimulate the cells.

Treatment in this sample: 10-day PBMC culture with coronavirus spike peptide pools or control peptides (ViraFEST assay). Germline V gene sequence: CDR1 MNHEY, CDR2 SVGAGI. There are 14 residues in the CDR3. With 0 bases clipped from V and 9 bases from J, the junction kept 6 bases outside the gene matches. Worth noting for this clonotype: What it binds is unknown.

The Oncomine TCR Beta short-read assay was what sequenced the DNA obtained from cultured CD4+ T cells. MiXCR was run by TCRdb on the PCR reads, yielding one entry per CDR3 protein. The repertoire consists of about 18,000 distinct CDR3 sequences, with over 75% occurring once and the leading ten covering 16%. The rearrangement uses TRBV6-5 and TRBJ2-7; the match to TRBD1 covers 9 bases. This TCR was recovered from a human donor who received a COVID-19 vaccine. Sequenced here: CD4+ T cells from blood, cultured in vitro, sampled after SARS-CoV-2 vaccination. The CDR3 DNA sequence: TGTGCCAGCAGTTACTCGGGACAGGGTCGGTGGCAGTACTTC. It translates to CASSYSGQGRWQYF.